These 7 T cell receptor beta chains originate from one sample sequenced in a study of CD8+ T cells in alopecia areata. The authors extracted RNA and reverse transcribed it into cDNA as the sequencing template. This table comes from immunoSEQ multiplex PCR, and its TCRdb copy is limited to in-frame clones, with some not included. The table has around 210,000 clones, roughly three fifths seen once. Sequencing used CD8+ T cells sorted from blood. The receptors were sampled from a human donor in good health.

This chain uses TRBV11-1 with TRBJ2-5; D may be TRBD1 or TRBD2 (5 bases each). CDR3 length: 14 residues. Trimming stripped 6 bases from V and 5 bases from J, with 16 bases between. Germline lookup yields CDR1 SGHAT and CDR2 FQDESV (reference sequence). The CDR3 region is CASSRWDRSETQYF. The CDR3 DNA reads as TGTGCCAGCAGTCGCTGGGACCGATCGGAGACCCAGTACTTC.

The chain recombines TRBV30 with TRBJ1-5; possible D gene TRBD1, 5 bases. V gave up 5 bases and J gave up 6 bases, with 11 bases separating them. The CDR3 totals 12 residues. Germline CDR1 GTSNPN, CDR2 SVGIG (reference sequence). The CDR3 DNA sequence: TGTGCCTGGGGGGCCTGGGGTCAGCCCCAGCATTTT. Residues: CAWGAWGQPQHF.

CDR3 in amino acids: CSVRIGGTTEAFF. In DNA form, the CDR3 reads TGCAGCGTTCGGATCGGGGGGACCACTGAAGCTTTCTTT. V gene TRBV29-1 combines with J gene TRBJ1-1; tentatively, D is TRBD1 (5 bases). The CDR3 runs 13 residues. Germline V gene lookup returns CDR1 SQVTM and CDR2 ANQGSEA. Trimming left V 5 bases short and J 4 bases short, with 14 bases between.

J is TRBJ1-1 and V is TRBV10-3; D not resolved. Trimming removed 11 bases at V and 1 base at J, with 8 bases between. The CDR3 has 11 amino acids. Germline values: CDR1 ENHRY, CDR2 SYGVKD. This CDR3 is CASKENTEAFF. The CDR3 region has the DNA TGTGCCTCTAAGGAGAACACTGAAGCTTTCTTT.

This chain links TRBV7-8 with TRBJ2-5; D gene ambiguous. The V gene lost 4 bases and the J gene lost 4 bases, with 7 bases spanning the gap. From germline, CDR1 is SGHVS and CDR2 FQNEAQ. This CDR3 has 12 amino acids. CDR3 bases: TGTGCCAGCAGCTCCTGGGGAGAGACCCAGTACTTC. This gives the protein CASSSWGETQYF.

This clone was found a few times. Additional DNA sequences in this sample encode the identical CDR3. This rearrangement joins TRBV7-9 to TRBJ1-2; D may be TRBD1 (6 bases). V lost 0 bases and J lost 4, with 6 bases in between. The CDR3 consists of 13 residues. Germline CDR1 is SEHNR and CDR2 is FQNEAQ (reference sequence). The CDR3 bases are TGTGCCAGCAGCTTAGCGGACAGCTATGGCTACACCTTC. Residues: CASSLADSYGYTF.

This chain connects TRBV4-1 to TRBJ2-7; 10 nucleotides agree with TRBD2. The CDR3 is 16 residues long. The germline CDR1 and CDR2 sequences are MGHRA and YSYEKL. V lost 1 base to trimming and J lost 1 base; unmatched junction nucleotides: 4. For the CDR3, the DNA is TGCGCCAGCAGCCAAGCGGCACTAGCGGGGTCCTACGAGCAGTACTTC. The encoded protein is CASSQAALAGSYEQYF.